The 19 T cell receptor beta chains below come from one sample, sequenced in a study of cytomegalovirus exposure and HLA in healthy donors. The PCR ran on 60 Vbeta and 13 Jbeta primers. The data were produced by immunoSEQ multiplex PCR, yet TCRdb's version contains in-frame clones alone and is incomplete. The sample consists of 150,000 to 200,000 clones, approximately 85% of them appearing once. Sequenced material: PBMCs. The receptors were sampled from a woman aged 45-60 years in good health and CMV-seronegative.

The V and J genes are TRBV18 and TRBJ1-5; D call uncertain. There are 14 residues in the CDR3. Trimming shortened V by 2 bases and J by 4 bases, and 9 bases separated the two germline ends. The germline V gene encodes CDR1 KGHSH and CDR2 LQKENI. The CDR3 DNA reads as TGTGCCAGCTCACCAAACAGCTTAAATCAGCCCCAGCATTTT. The encoded protein is CASSPNSLNQPQHF.

There are a few counts of this clone. Written as DNA, the CDR3 is TGTGCCACCAGCAGAGATGGCGACAGCCGGCCCTCCTACAATGAGCAGTTCTTC. Translation gives CATSRDGDSRPSYNEQFF. V and J are TRBV15 and TRBJ2-1; possible D gene TRBD1, 5 bases. Germline V gene sequence: CDR1 LNHNV, CDR2 YYDKDF (reference sequence). CDR3 length equals 18 residues. Trimming removed 0 bases at V and 0 bases at J, with 15 bases between.

The chain is built from TRBV7-8 and TRBJ2-2, with 9 bases identical to TRBD2. J was trimmed by 1 base and V by 5 bases; bases with no gene match: 14. The CDR3 runs 19 residues. Germline values: CDR1 SGHVS, CDR2 FQNEAQ. The CDR3 spells CASSLSGLAGPENTGELFF. The CDR3 nucleotides are TGTGCCAGCAGCCTGAGTGGGCTAGCGGGACCTGAGAACACCGGGGAGCTGTTTTTT.

The chain uses TRBV6-5 and TRBJ1-2, with 8 bases identical to TRBD1. The V segment lost 5 bases and the J segment 9 bases; nucleotides outside the gene matches: 14. Germline values: CDR1 MNHEY, CDR2 SVGAGI. CDR3 size: 15 residues. CDR3 protein: CASSGSKTGEGSYTF. CDR3 bases: TGTGCCAGCAGTGGATCTAAGACAGGGGAAGGGAGCTACACCTTC.

V is TRBV7-2 and J is TRBJ2-2; 7 bases are a match to TRBD2. The V gene's germline CDR1 is SGHTA and CDR2 FQGNSA. The J segment lost 9 bases and the V segment lost 4 bases, leaving 11 bases of the junction unmatched. The CDR3 spans 15 residues. The CDR3 coding sequence is TGTGCCAGCAGCTCCTTGCCGGGAGGTGGAAGGGAGCTGTTTTTT. This sequence encodes CASSSLPGGGRELFF.

This rearrangement joins TRBV7-2 to TRBJ2-7; weak D call: TRBD2 (6 bases). V was clipped by 5 bases and J by 6 bases, with 11 bases between them. Per germline, CDR1 SGHTA and CDR2 FQGNSA. This CDR3 has 12 residues. This chain's CDR3 is CASSKGGLEQYF. CDR3 nucleotides: TGTGCCAGCAGCAAGGGAGGTCTCGAGCAGTACTTC. The entire variable domain, with the rest obtained from reference TRBV7-2 and TRBJ2-7, is as follows: GAGVSQSPSNKVTEKGKDVELRCDPISGHTALYWYRQSLGQGLEFLIYFQGNSAPDKSGLPSDRFSAERTGGSVSTLTIQRTQQEDSAVYLCASSKGGLEQYFGPGTRLTVT.

The rearrangement uses TRBV5-1 and TRBJ1-2; TRBD1 is a possible D gene (5 bases). The CDR3 is made up of 15 amino acids. V dropped 0 bases and J dropped 3 bases, with 12 bases sitting between them. Germline lookup yields CDR1 SGHRS and CDR2 YFSETQ. CDR3 region: CASSLDPGLDYGYTF. Written as DNA, the CDR3 is TGCGCCAGCAGCTTGGATCCAGGGTTGGACTATGGCTACACCTTC.

The gene calls are TRBV30 and TRBJ1-2, with 8 bases aligning to TRBD1. The germline V gene encodes CDR1 GTSNPN and CDR2 SVGIG (reference sequence). The CDR3 totals 17 residues. With V trimmed by 3 bases and J by 8 bases, 20 bases remained unmatched. The chain's CDR3 is CAWRRAGTGRFLRGYTF. The CDR3 DNA reads as TGTGCCTGGAGGCGAGCCGGGACAGGTCGCTTTCTGAGGGGCTACACCTTC.

The rearrangement uses TRBV6-1 and TRBJ2-2, with a tentative D call TRBD2 (5 bases). Germline assignment: CDR1 MNHNS and CDR2 SASEGT. Between the trimmed V and J ends, which lost 6 bases and 7 bases, there was a span of 15 bases. The CDR3 extends over 14 amino acids. The CDR3 nucleotides are TGTGCCAGCAGCCCCGGGCTAGCTGGCGGGGAGCTGTTTTTT. Translating gives CASSPGLAGGELFF.

Comment on this clone: The DNA is omitted, as the CDR3 cannot be located on it reliably, and the CDR3 follows TCRdb's listing. The V gene is TRBV15, the J gene TRBJ2-3; the D segment call TRBD2 is taken from the table without a DNA check. The CDR3 has 13 amino acids, counting both end residues. Germline lookup yields CDR1 LNHNV and CDR2 YYDKDF (reference sequence). The CDR3 spells CATSRDVASGTNF.

The rearrangement joins TRBV10-1 to TRBJ2-7; 14 nucleotides line up with TRBD2. J lost 4 bases, V lost 6 bases, and 8 bases had no gene match. The CDR3 spans 16 residues. Germline CDR1 reads WNHNN; CDR2 reads SYGVQD (reference sequence). CDR3 coding DNA: TGCGCCAGCAGCCCCGGGACTAGCGGGAGTAGATACGAGCAGTACTTC. Amino acid sequence: CASSPGTSGSRYEQYF.

This clone was observed once. The rearrangement links TRBV7-9 to TRBJ1-4, with TRBD1 identical over 9 bases. The CDR3 runs to 15 residues. V shed 3 bases, J shed 5 bases, and the junction held 4 bases outside the gene matches. In germline, CDR1 is SEHNR, CDR2 FQNEAQ (reference sequence). The CDR3 coding sequence is TGTGCCAGCAGCTTTACGACAGGGGGGAATGAAAAACTGTTTTTT. Amino acids: CASSFTTGGNEKLFF.

V gene TRBV30 combines with J gene TRBJ2-6, with a possible D match to TRBD1 (6 bases). Germline CDR1 is GTSNPN and CDR2 is SVGIG (reference sequence). V was cut by 3 bases and J by 2 bases, with 20 bases left in between. The CDR3 extends over 18 amino acids. CDR3 in DNA: TGTGCCTGGAGCGCCGGACAGCCCTTTTTTACTGGGGCCAACGTCCTGACTTTC. Its translation: CAWSAGQPFFTGANVLTF.

The gene calls are TRBV25-1 and TRBJ2-7; maybe TRBD1 (5 bases). This CDR3 is built from 13 residues. Germline CDR1 is MGHDK and CDR2 is SYGVNS. Trimming removed 4 bases from V and 2 bases from J, with 9 bases in between. Here the CDR3 reads CASSGRVTYEQYF. In DNA form, the CDR3 reads TGTGCCAGCAGTGGCAGGGTAACCTACGAGCAGTACTTC.

The rearrangement joins TRBV28 to TRBJ2-5; no firm D call. V dropped 6 bases and J dropped 9 bases, with 17 bases sitting between them. In germline, CDR1 is MDHEN, CDR2 SYDVKM. The CDR3 extends over 13 amino acids. The CDR3 DNA follows: TGTGCCAGCAGGATCTCAAGTTTAACGGCCCAGTACTTC. Protein: CASRISSLTAQYF.

The V call is TRBV15, the J call TRBJ2-7, with 7 bases that match TRBD1. Trimming at V came to 3 bases and at J to 5 bases, leaving 4 bases not matched to a gene. Germline V gene lookup returns CDR1 LNHNV and CDR2 YYDKDF (reference sequence). This CDR3 spans 13 amino acids. The CDR3 coding sequence is TGTGCCACCAGCAGCCTACAGGGGCACGAGCAGTACTTC. Residues: CATSSLQGHEQYF.

This clone has a single count. The chain is built from TRBV11-2 and TRBJ2-3, with 12 bases aligning to TRBD2. In germline, CDR1 is SGHAT, CDR2 FQNNGV. CDR3 size: 16 residues. The V segment lost 5 bases and the J segment 1 base; nucleotides outside the gene matches: 4. CDR3 in DNA: TGTGCCAGCAGCCCTAGGACTAGCGGGGGCACAGATACGCAGTATTTT. Its protein product is CASSPRTSGGTDTQYF.

V usage is TRBV7-8 and J usage is TRBJ2-2; 12 bases map to TRBD2. The germline gives CDR1 SGHVS, CDR2 FQNEAQ. This CDR3 has 18 amino acids. Trimming took 1 base from V and 4 from J; bases not matched to a gene: 7. The CDR3 region has the DNA TGTGCCAGCAGCTTAGGACTAGCGGGAGAACGGGGCACCGGGGAGCTGTTTTTT. Its protein product is CASSLGLAGERGTGELFF.

The chain couples TRBV10-1 to TRBJ1-5; 8 bases are a match to TRBD1. This CDR3 contains 14 residues. CDR1 is WNHNN, CDR2 SYGVQD, per germline (reference sequence). V was clipped by 6 bases and J by 6 bases; unmatched bases: 7. CDR3 DNA: TGCGCCAGCAGAGCCGGACAGGGAAGTCAGCCCCAGCATTTT. It translates to CASRAGQGSQPQHF.